The 28 T cell receptor beta chains below come from one sample, sequenced in a study of T-cell memory formation after mild COVID-19 (dated by TCRdb to the early 2020s). To prepare the library, 5' RACE was applied. The sample was run on an Illumina NovaSeq 6000. TCRdb reprocessed the public reads (quality trimming at Q25 with fastp, clone calling with MiXCR) and kept in-frame beta chains. Each CDR3 protein gets just one entry, which takes the most common genes and DNA from the rows behind it. Present in this sample are 450,000 to 650,000 distinct CDR3 sequences, roughly 18% of which were seen just once. About 12% of the sample is taken by the ten largest. The sample taken for sequencing was PBMCs or a T cell subset sorted from them (not recorded which). All receptors come from an adult woman who had mild COVID-19 (a few samples of this study predate the infection). The sample titles of this study are shuffled in the database, so cell type and time point are left out; the donor was told from shared clones.

This clonotype was seen many times. The chain links TRBV12-3 or TRBV12-4 to TRBJ1-2; 7 nucleotides align to TRBD1. V was pared by 6 bases and J by 3 bases, with 4 bases of the junction left unmatched. The CDR3 length is 13 residues. The CDR3 bases are TGTGCCAGCAGGGGGGGGACAGACTATGGCTACACCTTC. Its translation is CASRGGTDYGYTF.

This clonotype was seen only a few times. The CDR3: CSALAPPADEQFF. CDR3 nucleotide sequence: TGCAGTGCCCTGGCCCCCCCAGCCGATGAGCAGTTCTTC. The rearrangement links TRBV20-1 to TRBJ2-1, with unresolved D. From germline, CDR1 is DFQATT and CDR2 SNEGSKA (reference sequence). V was trimmed by 6 bases and J by 8 bases, leaving 17 bases between them. The CDR3 has 13 residues.

The V gene is TRBV15, the J gene TRBJ2-1; 9 positions agree with TRBD2. V was clipped by 6 bases and J by 5 bases; unmatched bases: 8. The CDR3 is made up of 15 amino acids. The germline V gene has CDR1 LNHNV and CDR2 YYDKDF (reference sequence). The CDR3 DNA reads TGTGCCACCAGGGGGGGACTAGCCTGGAACAATGAGCAGTTCTTC. Translation gives CATRGGLAWNNEQFF.

This clonotype was seen a few times. This sequence joins TRBV20-1 and TRBJ1-6; the D is unclear. The germline V and J ends were trimmed by 3 bases and 7 bases, with 10 bases remaining between them. The CDR3 spans 13 residues. CDR1 and CDR2 from the germline V gene are DFQATT and SNEGSKA (reference sequence). The CDR3 bases are TGCAGTGCTAGGGGCGTCGCCAATTCACCCCTCCACTTT. Its translation: CSARGVANSPLHF.

This clonotype was detected a few times. The V gene is TRBV7-8, the J gene TRBJ2-7; 9 positions agree with TRBD1. Germline lookup yields CDR1 SGHVS and CDR2 FQNEAQ. V was pared by 5 bases and J by 4 bases, with 12 bases of the junction left unmatched. CDR3 length: 16 amino acids. The CDR3 loop is CASSLGRGTGSYEQYF. The CDR3 DNA reads as TGTGCCAGCAGCCTAGGCCGGGGGACAGGGTCTTACGAGCAGTACTTC.

The chain joins TRBV15 to TRBJ1-4, with D tentatively TRBD1 (5 bases). Trimming removed 1 base at V and 14 bases at J, with 20 bases between. CDR3 size: 15 residues. CDR1 and CDR2 (germline): LNHNV, YYDKDF (reference sequence). The CDR3 DNA follows: TGTGCCACCAGCAGAGCAGGGACGGCGGACGATCCCCTGTTTTTT. Its translation is CATSRAGTADDPLFF.

This clonotype was observed a handful of times. CDR3 coding DNA: TGTGCCAGCATGGGACCGAAGGGGACGCAGTATTTT. Protein product: CASMGPKGTQYF. This chain connects TRBV12-3 or TRBV12-4 to TRBJ2-3, with D perhaps TRBD1 or TRBD2 (5 bases each). The length of the CDR3 is 12 residues. The V and J ends lost 7 bases and 9 bases respectively, with 14 bases between them.

This clonotype occurred a few times. The CDR3 region is CASSPSGENIQYF. DNA of the CDR3: TGCGCCAGCAGTCCTAGCGGGGAGAACATTCAGTACTTC. This sequence joins TRBV4-1 and TRBJ2-4; 9 bases map to TRBD2. CDR1 and CDR2 from the germline V gene are MGHRA and YSYEKL. J was trimmed by 7 bases and V by 6 bases; bases with no gene match: 4. The CDR3 runs to 13 residues.

This clonotype appeared a few times. This rearrangement joins TRBV6-1 to TRBJ2-7, with 9 bases that match TRBD1. The V segment lost 3 bases and the J segment 3 bases; nucleotides outside the gene matches: 3. Germline CDR1 and CDR2: MNHNS and SASEGT. The CDR3 covers 14 residues. CDR3 nucleotide sequence: TGTGCCAGCAGTGAGGACAGGGGTCGCTACGAGCAGTACTTC. It is translated as CASSEDRGRYEQYF.

There are a few counts of this clonotype. J is TRBJ2-3 and V is TRBV7-6; D gene unclear. Looked up from germline, CDR1 is SGHVS and CDR2 is FNYEAQ. Trimming took 5 bases from V and 0 from J, leaving 15 bases between them. The length of the CDR3 is 16 residues. CDR3 nucleotide sequence: TGTGCCAGCAGCGAACGGGCCACTTCAAGCACAGATACGCAGTATTTT. Translation gives CASSERATSSTDTQYF.

This sequence joins TRBV29-1 and TRBJ2-7, with D uncertain. CDR1 is SQVTM, CDR2 ANQGSEA, per germline. The length of the CDR3 is 12 residues. Deletions cut 1 base from V and 2 bases from J, with 6 bases between. CDR3 coding DNA: TGCAGCGTTGAAGGTGTGGCCTACGAGCAGTACTTC. Translation gives CSVEGVAYEQYF.

This clonotype has more than one count but fewer than ten. The chain has TRBV5-1 and TRBJ2-3, with D tentatively TRBD1 or TRBD2 (5 bases each). Trimming cost V 4 bases and J 1 base, with 13 bases left between them. This CDR3 is built from 15 residues. CDR1 SGHRS and CDR2 YFSETQ come from the germline V gene. In nucleotides, the CDR3 is TGCGCCAGCAGCCCGCCTTTGGGGGGCACAGATACGCAGTATTTT. Translated: CASSPPLGGTDTQYF.

This clonotype has a handful of counts. This chain uses TRBV2 with TRBJ2-7; D is undetermined. Germline V lookup: CDR1 SNHLY, CDR2 FYNNEI. The CDR3 is made up of 11 amino acids. Between the trimmed V and J ends, which lost 7 bases and 6 bases, there was a span of 10 bases. CDR3 sequence reads: CASKKQSEQYF. The CDR3 DNA reads as TGTGCCAGCAAGAAGCAGTCCGAGCAGTACTTC.

The rearrangement links TRBV20-1 to TRBJ1-2; TRBD1 might be the D (5 bases). This CDR3 comprises 13 residues. The V end was cut by 4 bases, the J end by 6 bases, with 15 bases between. Germline V gene sequence: CDR1 DFQATT, CDR2 SNEGSKA (reference sequence). The CDR3 coding sequence is TGCAGTGCTACCTCGGCCCGGGGCAATGGCTACACCTTC. Residues: CSATSARGNGYTF.

The gene calls are TRBV29-1 and TRBJ2-1; 8 nucleotides match TRBD1. Germline assignment: CDR1 SQVTM and CDR2 ANQGSEA. V lost 7 bases to trimming and J lost 15 bases; unmatched junction nucleotides: 11. The length of the CDR3 is 11 residues. DNA for the CDR3: TGCAGCGGAACCAGGGGGCAGATTTTGTTCTTC. This translates into CSGTRGQILFF.

The genes are TRBV28 and TRBJ1-1; 9 bases are shared with TRBD1. The CDR3 length is 14 residues. With V trimmed by 7 bases and J by 1 base, 4 bases remained unmatched. CDR1 is MDHEN and CDR2 is SYDVKM in the germline V gene. The CDR3 is CASTSDRGNTEAFF. CDR3 DNA: TGTGCCAGCACCTCGGACAGGGGGAACACTGAAGCTTTCTTT. Together with reference TRBV28 and TRBJ1-1, the CDR3 gives the full variable domain: DVKVTQSSRYLVKRTGEKVFLECVQDMDHENMFWYRQDPGLGLRLIYFSYDVKMKEKGDIPEGYSVSREKKERFSLILESASTNQTSMYLCASTSDRGNTEAFFGQGTRLTVV.

The J gene is TRBJ2-1, the V gene TRBV6-5; possibly TRBD1 for D (5 bases). From germline, CDR1 is MNHEY and CDR2 SVGAGI. Trimming cost V 2 bases and J 4 bases, with 12 bases left between them. CDR3 length: 15 residues. The CDR3: CASSYRGTIYNEQFF. The CDR3 bases are TGTGCCAGCAGTTACAGGGGAACAATTTACAATGAGCAGTTCTTC.

V is TRBV4-1 and J is TRBJ1-1; possibly TRBD1 for D (5 bases). The CDR3 sequence is 15 residues long. V dropped 3 bases and J dropped 7 bases, with 18 bases sitting between them. In germline, CDR1 is MGHRA, CDR2 YSYEKL. The DNA for the CDR3 is TGCGCCAGCAGCCATCAGCCGGGGGAGCTGGGTGAAGCTTTCTTT. It is translated as CASSHQPGELGEAFF.

This sequence joins TRBV12-3 or TRBV12-4 and TRBJ2-3; 7 bases are shared with TRBD2. V lost 7 bases and J lost 1; bases outside the gene matches: 11. The CDR3 totals 16 residues. CDR3 in amino acids: CASTPLVAGGTDTQYF. The CDR3 DNA reads as TGTGCCAGCACCCCCCTGGTGGCGGGGGGCACAGATACGCAGTATTTT.

The rearrangement joins TRBV11-3 to TRBJ2-5; 8 nucleotides line up with TRBD1. Germline V lookup: CDR1 SGHNT, CDR2 YENEEA. J lost 4 bases, V lost 4 bases, and 5 bases had no gene match. The CDR3 has 14 amino acids. CDR3 sequence reads: CASSSHRGSETQYF. CDR3 DNA sequence: TGTGCCAGCAGCTCCCACAGGGGGTCAGAGACCCAGTACTTC.

The J gene is TRBJ2-3, the V gene TRBV29-1; TRBD1 aligns across 7 bases. Germline lookup yields CDR1 SQVTM and CDR2 ANQGSEA. The CDR3 is made up of 14 amino acids. The V segment lost 2 bases and the J segment 0 bases; nucleotides outside the gene matches: 2. The CDR3 region is CSVEPGQSTDTQYF. CDR3 DNA sequence: TGCAGCGTTGAACCGGGACAGAGCACAGATACGCAGTATTTT.

The rearrangement joins TRBV7-9 to TRBJ2-7; 9 nucleotides line up with TRBD2. Germline-derived CDR1 and CDR2 are SEHNR and FQNEAQ (reference sequence). With 5 bases clipped from V and 2 bases from J, the junction kept 10 bases outside the gene matches. This CDR3 is built from 16 residues. CDR3 nucleotides: TGTGCCAGCAGCGAGACTAGCGGCCAAGGGCCCTACGAGCAGTACTTC. This translates into CASSETSGQGPYEQYF.

The chain links TRBV7-3 to TRBJ2-1, with a possible D match to TRBD2 (6 bases). This CDR3 is 16 amino acids long. Germline V gives CDR1 SGHTA, CDR2 FQGTGA. Trimming removed 5 bases from V and 9 bases from J, with 23 bases in between. CDR3 protein: CASSPNGMGSGGEQFF. In nucleotides, the CDR3 is TGTGCCAGCAGCCCAAACGGGATGGGGTCCGGGGGTGAGCAGTTCTTC. Using reference TRBV7-3 and TRBJ2-1 for the parts outside the CDR3, the full variable domain is GAGVSQTPSNKVTEKGKYVELRCDPISGHTALYWYRQSLGQGPEFLIYFQGTGAADDSGLPNDRFFAVRPEGSVSTLKIQRTERGDSAVYLCASSPNGMGSGGEQFFGPGTRLTVL.

This clonotype was counted between two and nine times. The J gene is TRBJ2-1, the V gene TRBV5-5; possible D gene TRBD2, 6 bases. Germline assignment: CDR1 SGHKS and CDR2 YYEKEE (reference sequence). Trimming shortened V by 2 bases and J by 12 bases, and 12 bases separated the two germline ends. CDR3 length: 12 amino acids. The CDR3 coding sequence is TGTGCCAGCAGCTTAACCGGGAGTCCGCAGTTCTTC. Its protein product is CASSLTGSPQFF.

This clonotype has only a few counts. The chain is built from TRBV20-1 and TRBJ2-1; TRBD2 agrees at 8 bases. With V trimmed by 4 bases and J by 3 bases, 11 bases remained unmatched. The CDR3 totals 16 residues. Germline V lookup: CDR1 DFQATT, CDR2 SNEGSKA (reference sequence). This CDR3 is CSAIITSGDNYNEQFF. In DNA form, the CDR3 reads TGCAGTGCTATAATTACTAGCGGAGACAACTACAATGAGCAGTTCTTC.

This clonotype was counted between two and nine times. The chain's CDR3 is CASSLTRGLAAPDTQYF. The CDR3 DNA is TGTGCCAGCAGCTTAACCCGGGGACTAGCGGCGCCAGATACGCAGTATTTT. The chain couples TRBV7-3 to TRBJ2-3, with 11 bases fitting TRBD2. Trimming removed 0 bases from V and 4 bases from J; junction bases left unmatched: 6. The CDR3 is 17 amino acids. The V gene's germline CDR1 is SGHTA and CDR2 FQGTGA.

As concerns this clonotype: A much larger clone differs from this one at a single base, so this may be a read error. V and J are TRBV3-1 and TRBJ2-3; no clear D gene. Trimming removed 5 bases at V and 6 bases at J, with 18 bases between. This CDR3 contains 15 residues. The V gene's germline CDR1 is LGHDT and CDR2 YNNKEL (reference sequence). This CDR3 is CASSFVANFGDTQYF. CDR3 bases: TGTGCCAGCAGCTTCGTGGCCAACTTTGGGGATACGCAGTATTTT.

This chain joins TRBV20-1 and TRBJ2-7; the D gene is possibly TRBD2 (5 bases). V dropped 3 bases and J dropped 1 base, with 10 bases sitting between them. The CDR3 totals 13 residues. CDR1 and CDR2 (germline): DFQATT, SNEGSKA (reference sequence). The CDR3: CSARLGGSYEQYF. Written as DNA, the CDR3 is TGCAGTGCTAGGCTTGGCGGGTCCTACGAGCAGTACTTC.